Detailed here is one TCR beta chain. Its antigen target is currently unknown. Qualities for individual bases were not recorded, and no much larger clone is one base off. Reading from cysteine to phenylalanine, the CDR3 counts 13 amino acids. The entry retains the CDR3 DNA only, 39 bases that are in frame from base 1. Here V drops 3 bases and J drops 12 bases, and the junction holds 6 bases not matched to any gene. CDR1 is given as LNHNV and CDR2 as YYDKDF, both from the germline V gene (reference sequence). The data derive from a study of blood T cell repertoires in COVID-19 (dated by TCRdb to between 2020 and 2021). Study-level background: Samples from collaborators originated in the United States, Italy and Spain and spanned both the acute and convalescent phases of COVID-19. The material from the prospective study consisted of cDNA or gDNA derived from T cells, B-cell-depleted T cells, or PBMCs. Deeply sampled blood TCRbeta repertoires from subjects exposed to, actively infected with, or recovered from COVID-19 were included in the dataset. The repertoires were released in a freely available public database meant as a resource for research on the immune response to SARS-CoV-2. Samples were obtained from the ongoing ImmuneRACE study (first 160 participants) and from some 1,200 subjects provided by 6 global collaborators. The sample metadata nearly always contained a de-identified subject ID, COVID-19 status, age in years and sex. Where HLA class I and class II types were available, the types were taken from metadata supplied by the sample provider, not from assay-based typing. The paper as a whole reports these results and caveats: The amount of clinical and demographic metadata varied by source and participant and was provided uncurated.

Collaborating institutions collected whole blood in K2EDTA tubes following their own protocols. For TCRbeta analysis, collaborator samples were shipped as frozen whole blood, as isolated PBMCs, or as DNA extracted from either sample type. The immunoSEQ Assay, a bias-controlled multiplex PCR, was used to amplify TCRbeta CDR3 regions from genomic DNA. Regarding the original processing steps: The number of nucleated cells in each sample was estimated by amplification of reference gene primers within the assay. Sequence reads were collapsed and filtered to measure the absolute abundance of every unique TCRbeta CDR3 rearrangement. For each sample, productive Simpson clonality was calculated as the square root of Simpson's diversity index over productive rearrangements. The clones in this table, taken by TCRdb from immuneACCESS, are in-frame only. Not every clone is retained; where verified, under half of the shortfall comes from an unresolved V gene, and the cause of the rest is unknown. V and J calls and clone size come straight from that table; D and trimming were deduced from the DNA. The sample contains over 60,000 clones, approximately 85% of them found a single time. Of the sample, around 40% is held by the ten largest clones.

The TCR originated in a woman older than 75 with active or convalescent COVID-19. Sequencing was carried out using peripheral blood. The sequence joins TRBV15 to TRBJ2-1; 9 bases in the middle match TRBD1. CDR3 protein: CATSSGTGPWQFF. The sequenced DNA is TGTGCCACCAGCAGCGGGACAGGGCCATGGCAGTTCTTC.